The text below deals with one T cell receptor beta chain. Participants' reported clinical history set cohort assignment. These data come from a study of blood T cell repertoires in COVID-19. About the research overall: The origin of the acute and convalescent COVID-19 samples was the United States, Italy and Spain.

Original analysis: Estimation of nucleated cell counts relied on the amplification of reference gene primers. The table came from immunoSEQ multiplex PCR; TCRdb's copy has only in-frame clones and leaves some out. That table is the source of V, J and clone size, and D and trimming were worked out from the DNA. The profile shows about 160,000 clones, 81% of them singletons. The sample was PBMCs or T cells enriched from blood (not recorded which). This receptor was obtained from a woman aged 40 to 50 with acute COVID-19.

The CDR3 nucleotides are TGTGCCAGCAGCCTAGCGGGAGGGCCGGGCGAGCAGTACTTC. This translates into CASSLAGGPGEQYF. The V call is TRBV5-4, the J call TRBJ2-7, with TRBD2 identical over 12 bases. Germline assignment: CDR1 SGHNT and CDR2 YYREEE (reference sequence). The trim removed 4 bases at V and 6 bases at J, leaving 5 bases unmatched. The CDR3 consists of 14 residues. The variable domain in full, completed from reference TRBV5-4 and TRBJ2-7, reads ETGVTQSPTHLIKTRGQQVTLRCSSQSGHNTVSWYQQALGQGPQFIFQYYREEENGRGNFPPRFSGLQFPNYSSELNVNALELDDSALYLCASSLAGGPGEQYFGPGTRLTVT.